This T cell receptor beta chain was sequenced in a study of beta chain features in type 1 diabetes. Study results and caveats: A closer apparent resemblance between naive, central memory and Treg TCRB repertoires was seen in patients than in healthy donors. Sequencing from cDNA could over-represent high-TCR-expressing cells.

Concerning this clone itself: Antigen: not known.

The CDR3 covers 15 residues. Losses at the gene ends were 0 bases for V and 11 bases for J; bases not matched to a gene: 7. Looked up from germline, CDR1 is LGHNA and CDR2 is YSLEER. Isolated RNA was reverse transcribed in full, so expressed TCRB transcripts were sequenced. Sequencing of naive, central memory and regulatory T cell samples gave an average of around 3.5 million reads. Profiling relied on immunoSEQ multiplex PCR, and the TCRdb table lists in-frame clones only, not all of them. The sample shows about 330,000 clones, 11% of them seen only once. The chain is built from TRBV4-3 and TRBJ1-4; 9 bases line up with TRBD1. The source of this sequence is a young woman in good health. Sequencing was done on a sample of naive CD4+ T cells from blood. The CDR3 loop reads CASSQDRGQGGKLFF. The CDR3 DNA sequence: TGCGCCAGCAGCCAAGATCGGGGACAGGGCGGGAAACTGTTTTTT.